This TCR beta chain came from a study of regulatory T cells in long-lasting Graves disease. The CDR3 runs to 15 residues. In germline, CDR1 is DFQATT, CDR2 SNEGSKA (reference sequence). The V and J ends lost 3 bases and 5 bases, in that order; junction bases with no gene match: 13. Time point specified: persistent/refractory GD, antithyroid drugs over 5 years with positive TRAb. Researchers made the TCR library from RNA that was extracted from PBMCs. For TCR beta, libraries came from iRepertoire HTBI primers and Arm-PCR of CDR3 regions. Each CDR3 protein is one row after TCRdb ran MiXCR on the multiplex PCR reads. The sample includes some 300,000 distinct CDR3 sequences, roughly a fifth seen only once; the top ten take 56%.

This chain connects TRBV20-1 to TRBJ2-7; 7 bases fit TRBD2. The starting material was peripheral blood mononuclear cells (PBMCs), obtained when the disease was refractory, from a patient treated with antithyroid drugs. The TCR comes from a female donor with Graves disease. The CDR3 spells CSARRRLADSHEQYF. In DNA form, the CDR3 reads TGCAGTGCTAGGCGGCGACTAGCTGACAGTCACGAGCAGTACTTC.